The source of this T cell receptor beta chain is a study of cytomegalovirus exposure and HLA in healthy donors. PCR was performed using 60 Vbeta and 13 Jbeta primers. TCRdb's table, derived via immunoSEQ multiplex PCR, lists solely in-frame clones and lacks some. The data hold about 170,000 clones, with over 70% observed a single time. The germline CDR1 and CDR2 sequences are GTSNPN and SVGIG (reference sequence). This CDR3 is 12 amino acids long. Trimming removed 1 base at V and 8 bases at J, with 9 bases between. The gene calls are TRBV30 and TRBJ2-1; D is possibly TRBD2 (5 bases). The TCR was taken from a boy between 2 and 15 years old in good health and CMV-seronegative. The sequencing sample was made of PBMCs. The CDR3 is CAWSAAGYEQFF. The CDR3 DNA is TGTGCCTGGAGTGCGGCGGGCTATGAGCAGTTCTTC.